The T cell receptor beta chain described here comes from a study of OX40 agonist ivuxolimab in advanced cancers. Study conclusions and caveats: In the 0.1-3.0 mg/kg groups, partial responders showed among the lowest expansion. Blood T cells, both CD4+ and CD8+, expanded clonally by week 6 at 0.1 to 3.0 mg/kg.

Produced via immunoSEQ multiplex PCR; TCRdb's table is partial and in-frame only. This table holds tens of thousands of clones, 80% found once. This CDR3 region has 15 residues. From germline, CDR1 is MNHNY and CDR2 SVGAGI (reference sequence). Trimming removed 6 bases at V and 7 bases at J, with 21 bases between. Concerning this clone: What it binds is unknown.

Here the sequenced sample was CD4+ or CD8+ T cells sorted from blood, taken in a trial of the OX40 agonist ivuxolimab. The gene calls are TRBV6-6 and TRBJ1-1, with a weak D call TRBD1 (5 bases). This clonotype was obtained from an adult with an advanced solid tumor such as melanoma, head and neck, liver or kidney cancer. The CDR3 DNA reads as TGTGCCAGCAGAAACGGAGGGGCAGGGAGCTTTGAAGCTTTCTTT. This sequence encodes CASRNGGAGSFEAFF.